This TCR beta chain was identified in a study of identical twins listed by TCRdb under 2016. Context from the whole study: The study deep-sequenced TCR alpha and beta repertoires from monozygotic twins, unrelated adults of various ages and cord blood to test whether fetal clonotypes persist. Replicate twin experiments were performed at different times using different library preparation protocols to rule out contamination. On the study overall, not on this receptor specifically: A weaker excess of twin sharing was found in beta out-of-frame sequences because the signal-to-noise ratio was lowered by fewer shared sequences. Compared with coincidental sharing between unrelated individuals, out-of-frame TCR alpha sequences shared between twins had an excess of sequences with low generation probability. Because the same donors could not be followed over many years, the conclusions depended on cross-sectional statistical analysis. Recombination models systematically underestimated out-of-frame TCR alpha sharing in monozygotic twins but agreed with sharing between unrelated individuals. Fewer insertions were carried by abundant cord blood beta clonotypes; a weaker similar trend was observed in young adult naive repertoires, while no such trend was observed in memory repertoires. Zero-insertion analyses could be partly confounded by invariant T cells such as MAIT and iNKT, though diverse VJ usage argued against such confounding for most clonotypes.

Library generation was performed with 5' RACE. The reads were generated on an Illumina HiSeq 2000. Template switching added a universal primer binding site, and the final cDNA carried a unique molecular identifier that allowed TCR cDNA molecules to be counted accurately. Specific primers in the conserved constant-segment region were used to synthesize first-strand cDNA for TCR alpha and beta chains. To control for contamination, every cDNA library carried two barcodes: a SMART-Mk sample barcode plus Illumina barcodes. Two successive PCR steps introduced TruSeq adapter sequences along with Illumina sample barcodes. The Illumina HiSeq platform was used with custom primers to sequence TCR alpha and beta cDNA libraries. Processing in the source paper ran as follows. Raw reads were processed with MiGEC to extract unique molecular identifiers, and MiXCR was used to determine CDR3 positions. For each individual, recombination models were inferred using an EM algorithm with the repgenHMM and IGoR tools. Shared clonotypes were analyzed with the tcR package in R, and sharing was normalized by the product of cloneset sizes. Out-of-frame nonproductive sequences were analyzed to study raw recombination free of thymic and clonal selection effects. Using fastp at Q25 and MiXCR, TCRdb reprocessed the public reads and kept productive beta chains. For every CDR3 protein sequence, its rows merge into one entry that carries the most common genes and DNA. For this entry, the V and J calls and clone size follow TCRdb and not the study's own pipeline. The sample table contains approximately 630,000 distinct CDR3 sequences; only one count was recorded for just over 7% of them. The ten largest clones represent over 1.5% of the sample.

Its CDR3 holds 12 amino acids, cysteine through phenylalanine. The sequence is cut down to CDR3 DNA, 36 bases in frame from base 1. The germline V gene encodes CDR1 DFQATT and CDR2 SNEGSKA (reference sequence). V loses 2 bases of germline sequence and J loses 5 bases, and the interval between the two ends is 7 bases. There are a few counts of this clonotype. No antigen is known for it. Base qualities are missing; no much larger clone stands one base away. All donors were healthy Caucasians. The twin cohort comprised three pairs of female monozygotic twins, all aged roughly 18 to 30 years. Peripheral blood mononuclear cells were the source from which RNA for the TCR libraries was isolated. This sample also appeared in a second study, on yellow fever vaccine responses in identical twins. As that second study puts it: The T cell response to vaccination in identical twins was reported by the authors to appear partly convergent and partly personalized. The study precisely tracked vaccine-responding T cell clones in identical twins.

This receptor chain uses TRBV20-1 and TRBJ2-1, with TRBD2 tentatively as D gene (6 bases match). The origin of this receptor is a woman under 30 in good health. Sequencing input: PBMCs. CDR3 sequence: CSARRGNNEQFF. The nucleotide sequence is TGCAGTGCTAGACGCGGGAACAATGAGCAGTTCTTC.